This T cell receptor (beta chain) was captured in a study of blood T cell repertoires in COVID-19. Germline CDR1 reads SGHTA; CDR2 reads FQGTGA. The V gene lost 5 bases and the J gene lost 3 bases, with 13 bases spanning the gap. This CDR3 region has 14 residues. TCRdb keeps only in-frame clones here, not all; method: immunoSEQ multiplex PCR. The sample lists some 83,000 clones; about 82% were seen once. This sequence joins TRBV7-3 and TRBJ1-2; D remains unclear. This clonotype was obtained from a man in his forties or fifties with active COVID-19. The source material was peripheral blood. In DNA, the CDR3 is TGTGCCAGCAGCGCCTCCCCGGCGGACTATGGCTACACCTTC. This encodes CASSASPADYGYTF.